This passage covers 11 T cell receptor beta chains from one sample sequenced in a study of CD8+CD57+ T cells in acquired aplastic anemia. All patients picked for sequencing had shown, by flow cytometry, an expansion of CD8+CD57+ cells. Using genomic DNA as the template, TCR beta VDJ and CDR3 profiling was carried out. TCRdb processed the reads anew with MiXCR; each CDR3 protein has one entry. The sample yields about 270,000 distinct CDR3 sequences, 65% to 90% seen once. Sequencing used sorted CD4+, CD8+, or CD8+CD57+ T cells (not recorded which) from PBMCs. The receptors come from a human donor with aplastic anemia.

A word on this clonotype: Likely a read error: the CDR3 ends without its conserved phenylalanine or tryptophan. Because the CDR3's place on the DNA is in doubt, the DNA is left out and the CDR3 is given as listed by TCRdb. The chain carries TRBV2 and TRBJ2-1. The germline V gene encodes CDR1 SNHLY and CDR2 FYNNEI. The CDR3 spans 12 residues, counting both ends. The CDR3 protein is CASGYVGKDPLY.

This chain connects TRBV20-1 to TRBJ2-1; D gene ambiguous. With 4 bases removed from V and 5 bases from J, the gap between germline ends came to 18 bases. CDR3 length equals 15 residues. Germline V gene lookup returns CDR1 DFQATT and CDR2 SNEGSKA (reference sequence). The chain's CDR3 is CSATLRHRANNEQFF. The CDR3 DNA is TGCAGTGCTACCCTCCGCCATAGAGCCAACAATGAGCAGTTCTTC.

The gene calls are TRBV7-2 and TRBJ1-2; D is ambiguous. V shed 0 bases and J shed 11 bases, with 22 bases lying between them. The V gene's germline CDR1 is SGHTA and CDR2 FQGNSA. This CDR3 spans 16 amino acids. The CDR3 DNA is TGTGCCAGCAGCTTAGCGGGAGGTGCCGATATGCAGTATTACACCTTC. Translating gives CASSLAGGADMQYYTF.

The chain combines TRBV7-3 with TRBJ2-3, with D perhaps TRBD1 or TRBD2 (5 bases each). Looked up from germline, CDR1 is SGHTA and CDR2 is FQGTGA. This CDR3 contains 14 residues. This chain's CDR3 is CAPSFGACTQKQYF. For the CDR3, the DNA is TGTGCTCCTAGCTTCGGGGCATGTACACAGAAGCAGTATTTT.

The J gene is TRBJ1-1, the V gene TRBV7-2; no clear D gene. This CDR3 region has 15 residues. CDR1 is SGHTA, CDR2 FQGNSA, per germline. V gave up 0 bases and J gave up 11 bases, with 19 bases separating them. The chain's CDR3 is CTSSLARRRDTQAFF. The CDR3 nucleotides read TGTACCAGCAGCTTAGCGCGGAGACGCGATACGCAGGCTTTCTTT.

This chain links TRBV12-3 or TRBV12-4 with TRBJ2-7; no firm D call. V dropped 3 bases and J dropped 2 bases, with 5 bases sitting between them. CDR3 size: 12 residues. CDR3 region: CASSLAAYEQYF. For the CDR3, the DNA is TGTGCCAGCAGTTTGGCGGCCTACGAGCAGTACTTC.

This clonotype was detected a few times. The V gene is TRBV7-2, the J gene TRBJ2-3, with D maybe TRBD2 (6 bases). The CDR3 consists of 12 residues. Deletions cut 3 bases from V and 6 bases from J, with 7 bases between. Germline-derived CDR1 and CDR2 are SGHTA and FQGNSA. The CDR3 DNA follows: TGTGCCAGCAGCTTTGGGAGGGATACGCAGTATTTT. As protein: CASSFGRDTQYF. Supplemented by reference TRBV7-2 and TRBJ2-3, the full variable domain reads GAGVSQSPSNKVTEKGKDVELRCDPISGHTALYWYRQSLGQGLEFLIYFQGNSAPDKSGLPSDRFSAERTGGSVSTLTIQRTQQEDSAVYLCASSFGRDTQYFGPGTRLTVL.

Regarding this clonotype: This likely comes from a read error, as the CDR3 has no conserved phenylalanine or tryptophan at its end. The chain has TRBV2 and TRBJ2-3, with no clear D. Germline CDR1 SNHLY, CDR2 FYNNEI. V was shortened by 5 bases and J by 6 bases, with 15 bases between the two germline ends. There are 14 residues in the CDR3. The CDR3 nucleotides read TGTGCCAGCAGTTTAGGACGAGGTTCCGATACGCAGTATGTT. It yields the protein CASSLGRGSDTQYV.

The chain employs TRBV5-6 and TRBJ2-1, with D tentatively TRBD1 or TRBD2 (7 bases each). The germline V gene has CDR1 SGHDT and CDR2 YYEEEE. Trimming stripped 0 bases from V and 7 bases from J, with 14 bases between. The CDR3 contains 15 residues. As DNA, the CDR3 is TGTGCCAGCAGCTTGGAGAGGCAGGGGGGGAATGAGCAGTTCTTC. It is translated as CASSLERQGGNEQFF.

CDR3 in amino acids: CATLSRAGEETQYF. DNA for the CDR3: TGTGCCACCTTGTCCCGGGCAGGGGAAGAGACCCAGTACTTC. The chain uses TRBV24-1 and TRBJ2-5, with D maybe TRBD1 (6 bases). Germline CDR1 is KGHDR and CDR2 is SFDVKD. The CDR3 contains 14 residues. The V and J ends lost 9 bases and 3 bases respectively, with 16 bases between them.

This clonotype has more than one count but fewer than ten. The genes are TRBV2 and TRBJ2-1; TRBD2 matches 10 bases. From germline, CDR1 is SNHLY and CDR2 FYNNEI. Trimming removed 6 bases from V and 8 bases from J; junction bases left unmatched: 13. This CDR3 is built from 16 residues. This CDR3 reads CASSPQRSGGGDEQFF. The CDR3 bases are TGTGCCAGCAGCCCCCAAAGAAGCGGGGGGGGCGATGAGCAGTTCTTC.